Listed here are 8 T cell receptor beta chains from one sample, sequenced in a study of OX40 agonist ivuxolimab in advanced cancers. Library method: the immunoSEQ multiplex PCR assay. The source is immuneACCESS, and TCRdb retained only in-frame sequences with V and J called. Part of the clones is not carried over; for the studies checked, unresolved V genes explain less than half of this, and the remainder is unexplained. Within this sample are 20,000 to 30,000 clones, with about 90% of them counted one time only. The ten largest make up 9.5% to 10% of the sample. The sequences come from CD4+ or CD8+ T cells sorted from blood, collected in a trial of the OX40 agonist ivuxolimab. The receptors here all came from an adult with an advanced solid tumor such as melanoma, head and neck, liver or kidney cancer.

The rearrangement uses TRBV11-2 and TRBJ2-2; D is undetermined. V lost 7 bases, J lost 7 bases, and 22 bases lay in between. The CDR3 totals 16 residues. From germline, CDR1 is SGHAT and CDR2 FQNNGV. This CDR3 is CASTSGASRSSGELFF. CDR3 DNA: TGTGCCAGCACCTCCGGAGCTAGTCGGTCGAGCGGGGAGCTGTTTTTT.

This clone was counted between two and nine times. In DNA form, the CDR3 reads TGTGCCATCAGATCCCTGGACACCTATGAAGCTTTCTTT. Translation gives CAIRSLDTYEAFF. The chain couples TRBV10-3 to TRBJ1-1; D is perhaps TRBD1 (5 bases). The length of the CDR3 is 13 residues. In germline, CDR1 is ENHRY, CDR2 SYGVKD. Trimming removed 6 bases from V and 7 bases from J, with 15 bases in between.

The CDR3 is CASSRIAGVYDGTDTQYF. Written as DNA, the CDR3 is TGTGCCAGCAGCCGGATAGCGGGAGTGTATGACGGCACAGATACGCAGTATTTT. The chain carries TRBV5-4 and TRBJ2-3; 9 nucleotides align to TRBD2. Germline V gene data show CDR1 as SGHNT and CDR2 as YYREEE (reference sequence). The CDR3 has 18 amino acids. The V and J ends lost 4 bases and 1 base, in that order; junction bases with no gene match: 13.

The count of this clone is one. The chain recombines TRBV9 with TRBJ2-5, with D unresolved. The CDR3 spans 15 residues. V was clipped by 2 bases and J by 0 bases, with 11 bases between them. Germline V gene sequence: CDR1 SGDLS, CDR2 YYNGEE. CDR3 sequence: CASSVRSQYQETQYF. In DNA, the CDR3 is TGTGCCAGCAGCGTGAGGAGCCAGTACCAAGAGACCCAGTACTTC.

The CDR3 sequence is CASSFFTGSTEAFF. CDR3 nucleotide sequence: TGTGCCAGCAGCTTCTTTACAGGGAGCACTGAAGCTTTCTTT. V and J are TRBV7-9 and TRBJ1-1; D possibly corresponds to TRBD1 (6 bases). The CDR3 is 14 amino acids. V lost 3 bases and J 4 bases, leaving 12 bases between the germline ends. The germline CDR1 and CDR2 sequences are SEHNR and FQNEAQ (reference sequence).

V gene TRBV28 combines with J gene TRBJ1-2, with a tentative D call TRBD1 (6 bases). Germline CDR1 MDHEN, CDR2 SYDVKM. The CDR3 extends over 16 amino acids. V was clipped by 5 bases and J by 5 bases, with 21 bases between them. The CDR3 is CASSPSTGTYGYGYTF. Here the CDR3 DNA reads TGTGCCAGCAGTCCCTCAACAGGGACCTATGGGTATGGCTACACCTTC.

The chain is built from TRBV27 and TRBJ2-5; D is unclear. The CDR3 loop spans 11 amino acids. The ends were cut back, 7 bases at V and 4 bases at J, with 7 bases in the middle. Germline V gene lookup returns CDR1 MNHEY and CDR2 SMNVEV (reference sequence). This CDR3 is CASTWGETQYF. The CDR3 DNA sequence: TGTGCCAGCACCTGGGGAGAGACCCAGTACTTC.

This sequence joins TRBV19 and TRBJ2-1, with 15 positions matching TRBD2. The V and J ends lost 7 bases and 8 bases, in that order; junction bases with no gene match: 9. In germline, CDR1 is LNHDA, CDR2 SQIVND (reference sequence). This CDR3 region has 16 residues. The CDR3 spells CASTTTGTSGRYEQFF. CDR3 nucleotides: TGTGCCAGTACCACAACCGGGACTAGCGGGAGGTATGAGCAGTTCTTC.